Each of the 10 T cell receptor beta chains below was sequenced from the same sample in a study of T cell responses to AZD1222 COVID-19 vaccine. Assay used: immunoSEQ multiplex PCR; TCRdb lists only in-frame clones, some missing. Of roughly 110,000 clones in the sample, around 90% were seen once. The sequences come from peripheral blood, collected on day 0 of AZD1222 vaccination. These receptor sequences come from an adult in good health.

This clone was counted ten times or more. The chain combines TRBV7-8 with TRBJ1-1; D is unresolved. The V gene's germline CDR1 is SGHVS and CDR2 FQNEAQ. The CDR3 is 18 amino acids. Trimming left V 1 base short and J 2 bases short, with 20 bases between. CDR3 DNA: TGTGCCAGCAGCTTAGGACGAGGAAGAGGGCCAGGAAACACTGAAGCTTTCTTT. It is translated as CASSLGRGRGPGNTEAFF.

This chain links TRBV12-3 or TRBV12-4 with TRBJ1-1; unclear D gene. The CDR3 length is 12 residues. With 5 bases removed from V and 7 bases from J, the gap between germline ends came to 11 bases. In nucleotides, the CDR3 is TGTGCCAGCAGTCGGACGGAAATTGAAGCTTTCTTT. Its translation is CASSRTEIEAFF.

The V gene is TRBV28, the J gene TRBJ1-4, with unresolved D. Germline values: CDR1 MDHEN, CDR2 SYDVKM. The V gene lost 7 bases and the J gene lost 7 bases, with 13 bases spanning the gap. The CDR3 consists of 13 residues. CDR3 nucleotide sequence: TGTGCCAGCACCTCCCCAGCCGGTGAAAAACTGTTTTTT. Translated, it gives CASTSPAGEKLFF.

The table lists this clone with a count of one. V is TRBV4-1 and J is TRBJ1-2; D unresolved. V was trimmed by 4 bases and J by 8 bases, leaving 23 bases between them. This CDR3 is 16 amino acids long. Germline V gene lookup returns CDR1 MGHRA and CDR2 YSYEKL. The CDR3, as DNA: TGCGCCAGCAGCCCCCAGGAGGAGGCAGGACCGTCAGGCTACACCTTC. Amino acid sequence: CASSPQEEAGPSGYTF.

V is TRBV11-2 and J is TRBJ2-7; D is ambiguous. The CDR3 runs 13 residues. V gave up 8 bases and J gave up 3 bases, with 14 bases separating them. Germline V gene lookup returns CDR1 SGHAT and CDR2 FQNNGV. The CDR3 region has the DNA TGTGCCAGCTGCTGGGCAGAGAACTACGAGCAGTACTTC. Residues: CASCWAENYEQYF.

CDR3: CARRRDRGEKLFF. The CDR3 nucleotides are TGTGCCAGAAGAAGGGACAGGGGTGAAAAACTGTTTTTT. This chain links TRBV5-3 with TRBJ1-4; 10 nucleotides agree with TRBD1. TRBV5-3 is treated as an ORF (open reading frame) with a function not yet certain. Germline trimming cut 5 bases from V and 7 bases from J; bases unmatched to any gene: 2. The length of the CDR3 is 13 residues.

The chain carries TRBV19 and TRBJ2-7, with TRBD1 identical over 10 bases. The CDR3 extends over 17 amino acids. V lost 3 bases to trimming and J lost 4 bases; unmatched junction nucleotides: 12. Germline lookup yields CDR1 LNHDA and CDR2 SQIVND (reference sequence). CDR3 sequence reads: CASSIWTGTGVGYEQYF. CDR3 DNA sequence: TGTGCCAGTAGTATTTGGACCGGGACAGGGGTTGGATACGAGCAGTACTTC.

This chain joins TRBV19 and TRBJ1-2; 9 bases agree with TRBD1. Losses at the gene ends were 5 bases for V and 3 bases for J; bases not matched to a gene: 10. The CDR3 consists of 16 residues. The V gene's germline CDR1 is LNHDA and CDR2 SQIVND (reference sequence). This CDR3 reads CASSPGQGSTYYGYTF. Here the CDR3 DNA reads TGTGCCAGTAGTCCAGGACAGGGGTCGACCTACTATGGCTACACCTTC.

On this clone: Other DNA sequences in the sample encode the same CDR3. This chain connects TRBV5-8 to TRBJ1-5, with D perhaps TRBD1 (5 bases). The CDR3 is 15 residues long. V dropped 1 base and J dropped 0 bases, with 8 bases sitting between them. Germline-derived CDR1 and CDR2 are SGHTS and YDEGEE. As DNA, the CDR3 is TGTGCCAGCAGCTTGACAGGTTATAGCAATCAGCCCCAGCATTTT. Protein sequence: CASSLTGYSNQPQHF. The whole variable domain, filled in from reference TRBV5-8 and TRBJ1-5, reads EAGVTQSPTHLIKTRGQQATLRCSPISGHTSVYWYQQALGLGLQFLLWYDEGEERNRGNFPPRFSGRQFPNYSSELNVNALELEDSALYLCASSLTGYSNQPQHFGDGTRLSIL.

A single count supports this clone. The chain is built from TRBV7-3 and TRBJ1-1; TRBD1 matches 7 bases. The V segment lost 4 bases and the J segment 6 bases; nucleotides outside the gene matches: 5. CDR1 and CDR2 (germline): SGHTA, FQGTGA. The CDR3 runs to 13 residues. The CDR3 loop is CASSSQGDPEAFF. CDR3 nucleotide sequence: TGTGCCAGCAGCTCCCAGGGGGATCCTGAAGCTTTCTTT.